This is a list of T cell receptor beta chains from one sample in a study of shared clonotypes between healthy human individuals. Method: immunoSEQ multiplex PCR; TCRdb's copy keeps in-frame clones and lacks some. This repertoire shows about 990,000 clones, 70% to 80% found once; its top ten account for roughly 0.65%. The sequencing sample was made of memory CD4+ T cells from PBMCs. All receptors derive from a man between 18 and 35 years old in good health. Some clones in this sample may be carry-over from other donors' samples. The CDR3 runs from the conserved cysteine through the conserved F or W. The D gene is left open where the match is weak. A clone size is listed for some rows: how often the clone was seen (once, few, many), or a class if it is expanded.

TRBV7-2	TRBD2	NA	TRBJ2-2	CASSLVAGATTGELFF	TGTGCCAGCAGCTTAGTTGCGGGAGCGACCACCGGGGAGCTGTTTTTT
TRBV30	NA	NA	TRBJ1-2	CAWTPITGGYTF	TGTGCCTGGACACCCATAACTGGTGGCTACACCTTC
TRBV5-4	NA	few	TRBJ2-7	CASSRDTVREQYF	TGTGCCAGCAGCAGGGACACAGTCAGGGAGCAGTACTTC
TRBV5-1	NA	NA	TRBJ1-1	CASKIRQTDTEAFF	TGCGCCAGCAAAATCCGGCAGACGGACACTGAAGCTTTCTTT
TRBV18	NA	NA	TRBJ1-4	CASSPRDLNEKLFF	TGTGCCAGCTCACCAAGGGACCTGAATGAAAAACTGTTTTTT
TRBV6-4	NA	NA	TRBJ2-7	CASGVRPHSTSYEQYF	TGTGCCAGCGGGGTGAGGCCCCACTCCACCTCCTACGAGCAGTACTTC
TRBV28	NA	NA	TRBJ1-4	CASRKQGREKLFF	TGTGCCAGCAGAAAGCAGGGACGGGAAAAACTGTTTTTT
TRBV5-1	TRBD1	once	TRBJ1-2	CASSPGQAYGYTF	TGCGCCAGCAGCCCGGGACAGGCCTATGGCTACACCTTC
TRBV5-5	NA	NA	TRBJ1-4	CASSPINEKLFF	TGTGCCAGCAGCCCGATAAATGAAAAACTGTTTTTT
TRBV7-9	TRBD2	NA	TRBJ2-7	CASSWGLAGSYEQYF	TGTGCCAGCAGCTGGGGACTAGCGGGTTCCTACGAGCAGTACTTC
TRBV7-3	NA	few	TRBJ1-1	CASSLNRVNTEAFF	TGTGCCAGCAGCTTAAACCGGGTGAACACTGAAGCTTTCTTT
TRBV7-9	NA	NA	TRBJ2-7	CASSLGQDLSYEQYF	TGTGCCAGCAGCTTAGGGCAGGACCTCTCCTACGAGCAGTACTTC
TRBV5-4	TRBD1	NA	TRBJ1-2	CASSQRDRGGVYGYTF	TGTGCCAGCAGCCAGCGAGACAGGGGAGGGGTCTATGGCTACACCTTC
TRBV27	NA	NA	TRBJ1-1	CASSATLYTEAFF	TGTGCCAGCAGTGCGACACTATACACTGAAGCTTTCTTT
TRBV6-5	TRBD1	NA	TRBJ1-1	CASSINHQGGTEAFF	TGTGCCAGCAGTATCAATCATCAGGGGGGGACTGAAGCTTTCTTT
TRBV11-3	TRBD2	NA	TRBJ2-5	CASSLVPGLAGGKETQYF	TGTGCCAGCAGCTTAGTTCCCGGACTAGCGGGAGGCAAAGAGACCCAGTACTTC
TRBV10-2	TRBD1	NA	TRBJ1-5	CATRQGDQPQHF	TGCGCCACCAGACAGGGGGATCAGCCCCAGCATTTT
TRBV11-2	NA	NA	TRBJ2-6	CASSLTRGSGANVLTF	TGTGCCAGCAGCTTAACCAGGGGCTCTGGGGCCAACGTCCTGACTTTC
TRBV7-9	TRBD2	NA	TRBJ2-7	CASSLGLAGGSTYEQYF	TGTGCCAGCAGCTTAGGACTAGCGGGAGGATCGACTTACGAGCAGTACTTC
TRBV30	NA	few	TRBJ2-7	CAWSVRRVDSYEQYF	TGTGCCTGGAGTGTACGAAGGGTAGATTCCTACGAGCAGTACTTC
TRBV2	TRBD1	NA	TRBJ1-1	CASIKEQGAGTEAFF	TGTGCCAGCATAAAGGAACAGGGGGCTGGGACTGAAGCTTTCTTT
TRBV10-3	NA	once	TRBJ1-2	CAISENGGGRHGYTF	TGTGCCATCAGTGAGAATGGCGGGGGGAGGCATGGCTACACCTTC
TRBV21-1	NA	NA	TRBJ2-7	CASSGRAGGQGEEQYF	TGTGCCAGCAGCGGGCGAGCGGGAGGCCAGGGGGAGGAGCAGTACTTC
TRBV28	NA	NA	TRBJ1-3	CASSSRASGNTIYF	TGTGCCAGCAGTTCGAGGGCCTCTGGAAACACCATATATTTT
TRBV7-3	NA	NA	TRBJ2-3	CASSLGGSPQYTQYF	TGTGCCAGCAGCTTAGGGGGGTCCCCACAGTATACGCAGTATTTT
TRBV27	NA	few	TRBJ2-1	CASSSPRNEQFF	TGTGCCAGCAGTTCTCCACGGAATGAGCAGTTCTTC
TRBV28	NA	NA	TRBJ2-5	CASSVDRHQETQYF	TGTGCCAGCAGTGTCGACAGACACCAAGAGACCCAGTACTTC
TRBV9	NA	NA	TRBJ1-2	CASSVGNGIYGYTF	TGTGCCAGCAGCGTGGGGAACGGCATCTATGGCTACACCTTC
TRBV2	TRBD2	few	TRBJ2-3	CASRGLAGGPATDTQYF	TGTGCCAGCAGGGGACTAGCGGGAGGGCCCGCTACAGATACGCAGTATTTT
TRBV29-1	NA	NA	TRBJ2-5	CSQNRDLQETQYF	TGCAGCCAAAACCGGGACTTGCAAGAGACCCAGTACTTC
TRBV25-1	TRBD1	NA	TRBJ1-4	CASSELGQGVLEKLFF	TGTGCCAGCAGTGAATTGGGACAGGGTGTGTTGGAAAAACTGTTTTTT
TRBV4-3	TRBD1	NA	TRBJ2-7	CASSPRTGDYEQYF	TGCGCCAGCAGTCCAAGGACAGGGGACTACGAGCAGTACTTC
TRBV28	TRBD1	NA	TRBJ1-2	CASTQGGQYGYTF	TGTGCCAGCACCCAGGGGGGGCAGTATGGCTACACCTTC
TRBV6-4	NA	NA	TRBJ1-1	CASSGGAGGAFF	TGTGCCAGCAGCGGCGGGGCCGGGGGAGCTTTCTTT
TRBV7-8	TRBD1	many	TRBJ2-3	CASSLNLVRDRGLADTQYF	TGTGCCAGCAGCTTAAATTTAGTCCGGGACAGGGGGCTGGCAGATACGCAGTATTTT
TRBV19	TRBD2	few	TRBJ2-1	CASSIGIAGGPHEQFF	TGTGCCAGTAGTATCGGGATAGCGGGAGGGCCGCATGAGCAGTTCTTC
TRBV29-1	NA	NA	TRBJ2-5	CSVEGQLTGTQYF	TGCAGCGTGGAGGGACAGTTGACGGGGACCCAGTACTTC
TRBV28	NA	NA	TRBJ1-5	CASSPGTLGNQPQHF	TGTGCCAGCAGTCCAGGGACTCTAGGCAATCAGCCCCAGCATTTT
TRBV28	TRBD1	NA	TRBJ2-4	CASSPGGATKNIQYF	TGTGCCAGCAGTCCAGGGGGCGCAACCAAAAACATTCAGTACTTC
TRBV7-2	TRBD1	NA	TRBJ2-7	CASSLAGQGFAEQYF	TGTGCCAGCAGCTTAGCGGGACAGGGGTTTGCCGAGCAGTACTTC
TRBV10-3	TRBD2	NA	TRBJ2-2	CAISESTSGTGELFF	TGTGCCATCAGTGAGTCCACTAGCGGGACCGGGGAGCTGTTTTTT
TRBV30	NA	many	TRBJ2-2	CAWSSWTDTGELFF	TGTGCCTGGAGTAGTTGGACTGATACCGGGGAGCTGTTTTTT
TRBV5-4	NA	few	TRBJ2-3	CASRPDVGTDTQYF	TGTGCCAGCAGACCGGACGTGGGCACAGATACGCAGTATTTT
TRBV28	TRBD1	NA	TRBJ1-2	CASSPYFGGDRAWRNYGYTF	TGTGCCAGCAGTCCCTATTTTGGTGGGGACAGGGCGTGGAGGAACTATGGCTACACCTTC
TRBV28	TRBD1	NA	TRBJ1-4	CASSFGQGRGKLFF	TGTGCCAGCAGTTTCGGACAGGGACGAGGAAAACTGTTTTTT
TRBV11-2	NA	NA	TRBJ2-7	CASRPSGSYEQYF	TGTGCCAGCAGACCCAGCGGCTCCTACGAGCAGTACTTC
TRBV28	NA	NA	TRBJ2-7	CASSYGVSGSFGQYF	TGTGCCAGCAGTTACGGTGTGAGCGGGTCCTTTGGGCAGTACTTC
TRBV6-5	NA	NA	TRBJ2-7	CASTKTSEQYF	TGTGCCAGCACCAAGACATCAGAGCAGTACTTC
TRBV30	NA	few	TRBJ1-5	CAWSNHPQVGNQPQHF	TGTGCCTGGAGTAACCATCCCCAGGTGGGCAATCAGCCCCAGCATTTT